The 11 T cell receptor beta chains below all came from one sample that was sequenced in a study of cytomegalovirus exposure and HLA in healthy donors. The PCR employed 60 Vbeta primers together with 13 Jbeta primers. The repertoire was sequenced with immunoSEQ multiplex PCR; TCRdb's copy has only in-frame clones and lacks some. This repertoire shows about 240,000 clones, around 78% found once; its top ten account for around 0.44%. The specimen sequenced was PBMCs. These TCRs come from a boy younger than 18 in good health and CMV-seronegative.

The J gene is TRBJ2-5, the V gene TRBV5-1, with 8 bases fitting TRBD1. The end of the DNA fits TRBJ2-7 better, so the J call may be wrong. Germline lookup yields CDR1 SGHRS and CDR2 YFSETQ. This CDR3 is built from 12 residues. The CDR3 DNA reads as TGCGCCAGCAGCTCGACAGGGGACGAGCAGTACTTC. As protein: CASSSTGDEQYF.

The chain has TRBV5-1 and TRBJ2-2; perhaps TRBD1 as D (6 bases). CDR3 length equals 13 residues. V was cut by 5 bases and J by 6 bases, with 11 bases left in between. CDR1 and CDR2 (germline): SGHRS, YFSETQ. The DNA of the CDR3 is TGCGCCAGCAGGCTGCAGGGGCCCGGGGAGCTGTTTTTT. Its translation is CASRLQGPGELFF.

The V call is TRBV19, the J call TRBJ1-2; no reliable D call. The CDR3 runs 12 residues. The germline V and J ends were trimmed by 6 bases and 0 bases, with 5 bases remaining between them. Germline CDR1 and CDR2: LNHDA and SQIVND (reference sequence). CDR3 region: CASRAANYGYTF. DNA for the CDR3: TGTGCCAGTAGGGCAGCTAACTATGGCTACACCTTC.

The rearrangement links TRBV7-9 to TRBJ1-2; perhaps TRBD1 as D (6 bases). Trimming pared 3 bases from V and 2 bases from J, leaving 7 bases between. The CDR3 runs to 13 residues. CDR1 is SEHNR and CDR2 is FQNEAQ in the germline V gene (reference sequence). The CDR3 protein is CASSFDRNYGYTF. DNA of the CDR3: TGTGCCAGCAGCTTCGACAGGAACTATGGCTACACCTTC.

This CDR3 is CASSSGVGNQPQHF. Here the CDR3 DNA reads TGTGCCAGCAGTTCAGGGGTCGGCAATCAGCCCCAGCATTTT. The V call is TRBV27, the J call TRBJ1-5, with D possibly matching TRBD1 (6 bases). The V gene's germline CDR1 is MNHEY and CDR2 SMNVEV (reference sequence). The CDR3 extends over 14 amino acids. The germline V and J ends were trimmed by 4 bases and 2 bases, with 9 bases remaining between them.

The rearrangement links TRBV9 to TRBJ2-7; D is possibly TRBD2 (6 bases). CDR1 and CDR2 from the germline V gene are SGDLS and YYNGEE. Trimming took 0 bases from V and 4 from J, leaving 17 bases between them. This CDR3 is built from 16 residues. The CDR3 sequence is CASSVAGGQEHYEQYF. The CDR3 DNA follows: TGTGCCAGCAGCGTAGCCGGGGGTCAGGAACATTACGAGCAGTACTTC.

The rearrangement joins TRBV6-6 to TRBJ1-1; no clear D. Trimming took 8 bases from V and 0 from J, leaving 16 bases between them. The CDR3 runs 15 residues. The germline V gene has CDR1 MNHNY and CDR2 SVGAGI (reference sequence). The DNA of the CDR3 is TGTGCCAGCCTCGTGGAGCTTCCCATGAACACTGAAGCTTTCTTT. Translated: CASLVELPMNTEAFF.

The rearrangement joins TRBV10-3 to TRBJ2-7; maybe TRBD2 (5 bases). V was cut by 2 bases and J by 2 bases, with 10 bases left in between. This CDR3 comprises 14 residues. Germline CDR1 and CDR2: ENHRY and SYGVKD. The CDR3, as DNA: TGTGCCATCAGTGAGATCCCGGGAACCTACGAGCAGTACTTC. The encoded protein is CAISEIPGTYEQYF.

The chain is built from TRBV15 and TRBJ1-2, with 8 bases fitting TRBD1. V shed 2 bases and J 4 bases; nucleotides not matched to a gene: 6. The germline gives CDR1 LNHNV, CDR2 YYDKDF (reference sequence). The length of the CDR3 is 15 residues. In nucleotides, the CDR3 is TGTGCCACCAGCAGACCCGGACAGGGCCTCTATGGCTACACCTTC. It encodes CATSRPGQGLYGYTF.

The V call is TRBV28, the J call TRBJ2-5; D is undetermined. TRBJ2-7 matches the DNA end more closely, so the J call is doubtful. The CDR3 totals 14 residues. Germline CDR1 reads MDHEN; CDR2 reads SYDVKM. CDR3 sequence: CASSPLDTTYEQYF. The CDR3 nucleotides are TGTGCCAGCAGCCCTTTAGACACCACCTACGAGCAGTACTTC.

This sequence joins TRBV7-3 and TRBJ2-2; D gene ambiguous. Per the germline V gene, CDR1 is SGHTA and CDR2 is FQGTGA. V lost 2 bases and J 4 bases, leaving 11 bases between the germline ends. The CDR3 spans 15 residues. The CDR3 DNA sequence: TGTGCCAGCAGCTTATCCCGGGTGGGCACCGGGGAGCTGTTTTTT. It is translated as CASSLSRVGTGELFF.